This is a list of T cell receptor beta chains from one sample in a study of blood T cell repertoires in COVID-19. TCRdb's copy holds only in-frame clones and misses some; the assay was immunoSEQ multiplex PCR. This sample has 380,000 or so clones, with about four fifths found just once. Sequenced sample: peripheral blood. These TCRs come from a human donor with acute or convalescent COVID-19. The donor label of this sample is uncertain. Both conserved end residues are part of each CDR3. The D gene is left open where the match is weak. Size values are once, few and many counts, or a class for expanded clones, and some rows have none.

once NA TRBJ1-5 TRBV3-1/TRBV3-2 TGTGCCAGCGCCTTGGAGGGGTCTACTCAGCCCCAGCATTTT CASALEGSTQPQHF
NA TRBD1 TRBJ1-1 TRBV10-3 TGTGCCATGCGCGGGACAGAGAACACTGAAGCTTTCTTT CAMRGTENTEAFF
NA NA TRBJ2-7 TRBV6-6 TGTGCCAGCAGAGCCTACCGGGACTTATCCTACGAGCAGTACTTC CASRAYRDLSYEQYF
once NA TRBJ2-1 TRBV3-1/TRBV3-2 TGTGCCAGCAGCCAAGTGAGGAATGAGCAGTTCTTC CASSQVRNEQFF
NA NA TRBJ2-7 TRBV7-9 TGTGCCAGCAGCTCCGGACAAGGCCCTGCCTACGAGCAGTACTTC CASSSGQGPAYEQYF
NA NA TRBJ2-7 TRBV6-6 TGTGCCAGCAGTTACGACGACACCTCATCCTACGAGCAGTACTTC CASSYDDTSSYEQYF
NA NA TRBJ1-5 TRBV7-9 TGTGCCAGCAGCTTAGCAGGGAGCTATCAGCCCCAGCATTTT CASSLAGSYQPQHF
NA NA TRBJ1-2 TRBV11-2 TGTGCCAGCATAAAAAGCGTTACAGGACCAGCTAACTATGGCTACACCTTC CASIKSVTGPANYGYTF
NA TRBD1 TRBJ1-1 TRBV27 TGTGCCAGCAGTTTATCGCCGGGACAGGAGCTCTTAGACACTGAAGCTTTCTTT CASSLSPGQELLDTEAFF
NA NA TRBJ1-2 TRBV19 TGTGCCAGTAGCGGCCCAGGGGAGGGCTATGGCTACACCTTC CASSGPGEGYGYTF
NA NA TRBJ1-4 TRBV15 TGTGCCACCAGCAGAGATGGGTCAGGCACTTTTGAAAAACTGTTTTTT CATSRDGSGTFEKLFF
NA NA TRBJ2-7 TRBV6-5 TGTGCCAGTATATTTCAGGGTTACGAGCAGTACTTC CASIFQGYEQYF
once TRBD1 TRBJ2-5 TRBV10-3 TGTGCCATCAGTGAGTCTATGGGACAGTTCATGGAGACCCAGTACTTC CAISESMGQFMETQYF
NA NA TRBJ1-1 TRBV2 TGTGCCAGCGGCCGGGATGAAGCTTTCTTT CASGRDEAFF
few TRBD1 TRBJ1-1 TRBV7-8 TGTGCCAGCAGCTTCGGGACAGAACTCACTGAAGCTTTCTTT CASSFGTELTEAFF
once NA TRBJ1-1 TRBV7-2 TGTGCCAGCAGCTCTTTTGCACGACAAAGGAACACTGAAGCTTTCTTT CASSSFARQRNTEAFF
NA TRBD2 TRBJ2-3 TRBV7-6 TGTGCCAGCAGTCGACAATTAGCGGGGACCGCAGATACGCAGTATTTT CASSRQLAGTADTQYF
NA NA TRBJ1-1 TRBV4-1 TGCGCCAGCAGCCATAATTACAGGGCTTTGAACACTGAAGCTTTCTTT CASSHNYRALNTEAFF
NA TRBD2 TRBJ2-1 TRBV6-4 TGTGCCAGCAGTGACAATGGACTAGCGGGATCTAGTGAGCAGTTCTTC CASSDNGLAGSSEQFF
NA TRBD1 TRBJ1-2 TRBV19 TGTGCCAGTAGTACTACCCGACAGGGTATAGGTTATGGCTACACCTTC CASSTTRQGIGYGYTF
NA TRBD2 TRBJ2-1 TRBV5-6 TGTGCCAGCAGCTTGGATCCTAGCGGGGCTTACAATGAGCAGTTCTTC CASSLDPSGAYNEQFF
NA NA TRBJ2-5 TRBV12-3/TRBV12-4 TGTGCCAGCAGCCGCGCGGAGCCAGGGGAGCAGTACTTC CASSRAEPGEQYF
NA NA TRBJ1-6 TRBV7-9 TGTGCCAGCAGGGGGGCACTCAGAGAAAATTCACCCCTCCACTTT CASRGALRENSPLHF
once NA TRBJ1-2 TRBV27 TGTGCCAGCAGTTTATCCGGGAACGGCTACACCTTC CASSLSGNGYTF
once TRBD1 TRBJ1-1 TRBV10-3 TGTGCCATCAGTGAGTCTGGGACAGGGGTTTTAGCGACCCCCTTT CAISESGTGVLATPF
once TRBD1 TRBJ1-6 TRBV2 TGTGCCAGCATCCGCGACAGGGGTATCGATAATTCACCCCTCCACTTT CASIRDRGIDNSPLHF
NA TRBD1 TRBJ2-5 TRBV7-9 TGTGCCAGCAGCTTACAGACAGGGGTTCGAGAGACCCAGTACTTC CASSLQTGVRETQYF
NA TRBD1 TRBJ1-3 TRBV28 TGTGCCAGCAGTTTAACAGGGGGTTCTGGAAACACCATATATTTT CASSLTGGSGNTIYF
once NA TRBJ1-2 TRBV6-6 TGTGCCAGCAGTTACTCGGCAGGCAATGGCTACACCTTC CASSYSAGNGYTF
once NA TRBJ1-5 TRBV12-3/TRBV12-4 TGTGCCAGCAGTTCAGGGAATCAGCCCCAGCATTTT CASSSGNQPQHF
once NA TRBJ2-2 TRBV5-1 TGCGCCAGCAGCCCTAGGAGAATTCAAAACACCGGGGAGCTGTTTTTT CASSPRRIQNTGELFF
NA NA TRBJ1-3 TRBV19 TGTGCCAGTAGCCTGGGTCTAGCCGTTGGAAACACCATATATTTT CASSLGLAVGNTIYF
NA NA TRBJ2-1 TRBV10-3 TGTGCCATCTCCGTTGGCCATCCCAATGAGCAGTTCTTC CAISVGHPNEQFF
NA TRBD1 TRBJ2-2 TRBV30 TGTGCCTGGAGGGTCGGCGGGACAGGGTTATCCGGGGAGCTGTTTTTT CAWRVGGTGLSGELFF
NA NA TRBJ1-2 TRBV5-1 TGCGCCAGCAGGAGATTACAGGGAGGGGAATATGGCTACACCTTC CASRRLQGGEYGYTF
NA NA TRBJ2-5 TRBV2 TGTGCCAGCAGTGGTCAGGGTCACGTGTACCAAGAGACCCAGTACTTC CASSGQGHVYQETQYF
NA TRBD2 TRBJ2-5 TRBV10-2 TGCGCCAGCAGAGCACAGGGGACTAGCCGGTTGGAGACCCAGTACTTC CASRAQGTSRLETQYF
NA TRBD1 TRBJ1-2 TRBV7-9 TGTGCCAGCAGCTTAGTATCTCAGGACAGGGCACAGAACTATGGCTACACCTTC CASSLVSQDRAQNYGYTF
few NA TRBJ1-1 TRBV3-1/TRBV3-2 TGTGCCAGCAGCCTACAGGGGAACACTGAAGCTTTCTTT CASSLQGNTEAFF
NA NA TRBJ1-1 TRBV6-6 TGTGCCAGCAGCCCCCGACTGTTTGAAGCTTTCTTT CASSPRLFEAFF
NA NA TRBJ1-4 TRBV2 TGTGCCAGCAGGATTTCGGGACACCCATTAAAACTGTTTTTT CASRISGHPLKLFF
NA TRBD1 TRBJ2-3 TRBV19 TGTGCCAGTAGTAGTACAGGGGCAGATACGCAGTATTTT CASSSTGADTQYF
NA NA TRBJ1-3 TRBV7-9 TGTGCCAGCAGCTTTACCAGGGGAATTGGAAACACCATATATTTT CASSFTRGIGNTIYF
NA TRBD1 TRBJ1-6 TRBV2 TGTGCCAGCAGTGAAGAACAGGGGGCAAGTTCACCCCTCCACTTT CASSEEQGASSPLHF
once TRBD2 TRBJ2-7 TRBV6-5 TGTGCCAGCAGTTATAGCGGGAGAGCCTACGAGCAGTACTTC CASSYSGRAYEQYF
once NA TRBJ1-1 TRBV29-1 TGCAGCGTTGAGGAGGTCATACAGAACACTGAAGCTTTCTTT CSVEEVIQNTEAFF
NA TRBD1 TRBJ1-6 TRBV7-9 TGTGCCAGCAGTAAAGGGGGCAATTCACCCCTCCACTTT CASSKGGNSPLHF
NA TRBD1 TRBJ1-1 TRBV5-1 TGCGCCAGCAGCTTCCCCGGGACAGGCGGCACTGAAGCTTTCTTT CASSFPGTGGTEAFF
NA NA TRBJ1-3 TRBV5-5 TGTGCCAGCAGCCCCCGCTCGGTCTCTGGAAACACCATATATTTT CASSPRSVSGNTIYF
few NA TRBJ1-5 TRBV5-1 TGCGCCAGCAGCCCAACGGGGGTTGGCAATCAGCCCCAGCATTTT CASSPTGVGNQPQHF
NA TRBD2 TRBJ2-3 TRBV3-1/TRBV3-2 TGTGCCAGCAGCCAAGATGCCACTAGCGGGACCGTCGGGGATACGCAGTATTTT CASSQDATSGTVGDTQYF
NA TRBD1 TRBJ1-2 TRBV12-3/TRBV12-4 TGTGCCAGCAGTGGAAGGACAGGCTATGGCTACACCTTC CASSGRTGYGYTF
NA TRBD1 TRBJ2-2 TRBV4-1 TGCGCCAGCAGCCGGCGAACAGGGGGCAACACCGGGGAGCTGTTTTTT CASSRRTGGNTGELFF
NA TRBD1 TRBJ1-4 TRBV5-1 TGCGCCAGCAGCTTGACGGCAGGGGGCGGAGAAAAACTGTTTTTT CASSLTAGGGEKLFF
NA NA TRBJ1-2 TRBV14 TGTGCCAGCAGCCAAGGGCCTGCCTATGGCTACACCTTC CASSQGPAYGYTF